Below are 21 T cell receptor beta chains sequenced from a single sample in a study of T cell responses to AZD1222 COVID-19 vaccine. Data came from immunoSEQ multiplex PCR; TCRdb stores just in-frame clones and leaves some out. This repertoire shows over 100,000 clones, more than 65% found once; its top ten account for about 9.5%. This specimen was peripheral blood, taken on day 0 of AZD1222 vaccination. Receptor source: an adult in good health.

The V call is TRBV30, the J call TRBJ2-7; D perhaps matches TRBD1 (6 bases). Trimming took 4 bases from V and 4 from J, leaving 11 bases between them. This CDR3 has 12 residues. Germline lookup yields CDR1 GTSNPN and CDR2 SVGIG (reference sequence). As DNA, the CDR3 is TGTGCCTGGAACGCAGGGGATTACGAGCAGTACTTC. Amino acids: CAWNAGDYEQYF. Drawing the rest from reference TRBV30 and TRBJ2-7, the complete variable domain is SQTIHQWPATLVQPVGSPLSLECTVEGTSNPNLYWYRQAAGRGLQLLFYSVGIGQISSEVPQNLSASRPQDRQFILSSKKLLLSDSGFYLCAWNAGDYEQYFGPGTRLTVT.

In its sample, this clone was seen a few times. Just one base apart from a much larger clone, this may be a read error. This same CDR3 is encoded by further DNA sequences in the sample. The CDR3 DNA reads TGTGCCAGCAGTGAATCGTACGAGCAGTACTTC. Its protein product is CASSESYEQYF. The rearrangement joins TRBV25-1 to TRBJ2-7; unclear D gene. The CDR3 is made up of 11 amino acids. Germline V gene data show CDR1 as MGHDK and CDR2 as SYGVNS. V was shortened by 1 base and J by 4 bases, with 2 bases between the two germline ends.

The rearrangement links TRBV7-2 to TRBJ1-2; maybe TRBD1 (6 bases). The CDR3 covers 13 residues. Germline V CDR1 and CDR2: SGHTA, FQGNSA. Trimming removed 6 bases at V and 8 bases at J, with 16 bases between. The DNA of the CDR3 is TGTGCCAGCAGGGGGGGGCAGGGCCACGGCTACACCTTC. This codes for CASRGGQGHGYTF. The full variable domain, rest sourced from reference TRBV7-2 and TRBJ1-2, is GAGVSQSPSNKVTEKGKDVELRCDPISGHTALYWYRQSLGQGLEFLIYFQGNSAPDKSGLPSDRFSAERTGGSVSTLTIQRTQQEDSAVYLCASRGGQGHGYTFGSGTRLTVV.

This clone appeared a few times. The V and J genes are TRBV27 and TRBJ1-5; D unclear. In germline, CDR1 is MNHEY, CDR2 SMNVEV (reference sequence). The V and J ends lost 2 bases and 4 bases respectively, with 6 bases between them. The CDR3 is 13 residues long. The CDR3: CASSLRDNQPQHF. The CDR3 DNA sequence: TGTGCCAGCAGTTTAAGGGATAATCAGCCCCAGCATTTT.

V and J are TRBV12-5 and TRBJ1-1, with 7 bases identical to TRBD1. The CDR3 contains 14 residues. Germline-derived CDR1 and CDR2 are LGHNT and FRNRAP. V trimming: 9 bases; J trimming: 0 bases; junction bases outside the gene matches: 7. The CDR3 reads CASRGEGMNTEAFF. The CDR3 DNA is TGTGCTAGCAGGGGGGAGGGGATGAACACTGAAGCTTTCTTT.

CDR3 in amino acids: CAWNGDTTNEKLFF. The CDR3 coding sequence is TGTGCCTGGAACGGGGACACAACTAATGAAAAACTGTTTTTT. The chain links TRBV30 to TRBJ1-4; D is possibly TRBD1 (6 bases). Looked up from germline, CDR1 is GTSNPN and CDR2 is SVGIG (reference sequence). Trimming stripped 4 bases from V and 0 bases from J, with 9 bases between. The CDR3 spans 14 residues.

In this sample, this clone turned up a few times. This rearrangement joins TRBV11-3 to TRBJ1-1, with TRBD1 matching over 7 bases. From germline, CDR1 is SGHNT and CDR2 YENEEA. V was pared by 7 bases and J by 5 bases, with 19 bases of the junction left unmatched. CDR3 length equals 17 residues. The CDR3 reads CASTTVSRKTGVTEAFF. As DNA, the CDR3 is TGTGCCAGCACCACCGTTTCCCGGAAAACAGGGGTAACTGAAGCTTTCTTT.

The CDR3 region has the DNA TGTGCCATCAGTGACCTCCGGGACAGGCCTTTCTATGGCTACACCTTC. Translated: CAISDLRDRPFYGYTF. This chain joins TRBV10-3 and TRBJ1-2, with 8 bases fitting TRBD1. The junction had 10 bases not matched to a gene; V was cut back by 3 bases and J by 4 bases. Per the germline V gene, CDR1 is ENHRY and CDR2 is SYGVKD. This CDR3 spans 16 amino acids.

The CDR3 is CASSLSWGSSYEQYF. Written as DNA, the CDR3 is TGTGCCAGCAGCTTAAGTTGGGGGAGTTCCTACGAGCAGTACTTC. The gene calls are TRBV7-8 and TRBJ2-7; D possibly uses TRBD1 or TRBD2 (5 bases each). V was clipped by 2 bases and J by 1 base, with 12 bases between them. Germline lookup yields CDR1 SGHVS and CDR2 FQNEAQ. This CDR3 is 15 amino acids long.

The CDR3 nucleotides read TGTGCCAGCAGCCTACAGGGGTCCCCCTACGAGCAGTACTTC. Protein: CASSLQGSPYEQYF. The rearrangement joins TRBV11-2 to TRBJ2-7; TRBD1 matches 7 bases. The germline CDR1 and CDR2 sequences are SGHAT and FQNNGV. The J segment lost 2 bases and the V segment lost 5 bases, leaving 6 bases of the junction unmatched. The CDR3 covers 14 residues.

The table lists this clone with a count of one. V and J are TRBV14 and TRBJ1-6, with D possibly TRBD1 on 5 matching bases. This CDR3 is 14 amino acids long. Germline assignment: CDR1 SGHDN and CDR2 FVKESK. Deletions cut 2 bases from V and 10 bases from J, with 12 bases between. CDR3 sequence reads: CASSQQGIGSPLHF. CDR3 nucleotides: TGTGCCAGCAGCCAACAGGGCATAGGGTCACCCCTCCACTTT.

The rearrangement joins TRBV19 to TRBJ2-2; unclear D gene. The CDR3 totals 16 residues. Germline V CDR1 and CDR2: LNHDA, SQIVND (reference sequence). The germline V and J ends were trimmed by 3 bases and 1 base, with 12 bases remaining between them. CDR3 in amino acids: CASSINSGWNTGELFF. For the CDR3, the DNA is TGTGCCAGTAGTATCAATTCGGGTTGGAACACCGGGGAGCTGTTTTTT.

Only one count was recorded for this clone. The rearrangement joins TRBV19 to TRBJ1-1, with D perhaps matching TRBD1 (6 bases). The CDR3 length is 15 residues. With 6 bases removed from V and 1 base from J, the gap between germline ends came to 15 bases. Germline V gives CDR1 LNHDA, CDR2 SQIVND (reference sequence). The CDR3, as DNA: TGTGCCAGTAGCTATACAGGGACCCCGAACACTGAAGCTTTCTTT. Translating it yields CASSYTGTPNTEAFF.

This chain connects TRBV19 to TRBJ1-5; TRBD1 is a possible D gene (5 bases). The germline CDR1 and CDR2 sequences are LNHDA and SQIVND (reference sequence). The CDR3 covers 13 residues. Trimming removed 5 bases at V and 7 bases at J, with 12 bases between. Here the CDR3 reads CASSRGERQPQHF. CDR3 bases: TGTGCCAGTAGTCGAGGGGAACGACAGCCCCAGCATTTT. Based on the CDR3 plus reference TRBV19 and TRBJ1-5, the full variable domain is DGGITQSPKYLFRKEGQNVTLSCEQNLNHDAMYWYRQDPGQGLRLIYYSQIVNDFQKGDIAEGYSVSREKKESFPLTVTSAQKNPTAFYLCASSRGERQPQHFGDGTRLSIL.

The chain has TRBV7-2 and TRBJ2-5; 14 nucleotides line up with TRBD2. Germline lookup yields CDR1 SGHTA and CDR2 FQGNSA. J gave up 4 bases and V 0 bases, and 1 base lay outside the gene matches. The CDR3 extends over 16 amino acids. The CDR3: CASSLAGLAGAETQYF. As DNA, the CDR3 is TGTGCCAGCAGCTTAGCGGGACTAGCGGGGGCAGAGACCCAGTACTTC.

The rearrangement links TRBV6-5 to TRBJ1-5; possible D gene TRBD1, 6 bases. Trimming took 8 bases from V and 3 from J, leaving 11 bases between them. The CDR3 extends over 13 amino acids. Germline CDR1 and CDR2: MNHEY and SVGAGI. The CDR3 DNA sequence: TGTGCCAGCGAAGGACAGCCCAATCAGCCCCAGCATTTT. This encodes CASEGQPNQPQHF.

CDR3 bases: TGCGCCAGCAGCCATGGGGACTATAGCAATCAGCCCCAGCATTTT. Encoded protein: CASSHGDYSNQPQHF. The V and J genes are TRBV4-1 and TRBJ1-5; possibly TRBD1 for D (5 bases). This CDR3 region has 15 residues. Trimming pared 3 bases from V and 0 bases from J, leaving 9 bases between. Germline V CDR1 and CDR2: MGHRA, YSYEKL.

CDR3 DNA: TGTGCCAGCAGTTACTCGTTTAGTGGGAACGGGGAGCTGTTTTTT. Its translation: CASSYSFSGNGELFF. The chain joins TRBV6-5 to TRBJ2-2, with D unresolved. The CDR3 totals 15 residues. Trimming shortened V by 0 bases and J by 7 bases, and 12 bases separated the two germline ends. Germline V gene sequence: CDR1 MNHEY, CDR2 SVGAGI.

This chain uses TRBV28 with TRBJ1-1; D unclear. Trimming removed 4 bases from V and 11 bases from J, with 17 bases in between. Germline CDR1 is MDHEN and CDR2 is SYDVKM. This CDR3 has 13 amino acids. In DNA, the CDR3 is TGTGCCAGCAGTTCCCGGGTGGAGGTAAGGGCTTTCTTT. This gives the protein CASSSRVEVRAFF.

The chain is built from TRBV9 and TRBJ2-1; TRBD2 matches 11 bases. CDR3 length equals 15 residues. J was trimmed by 5 bases and V by 4 bases; bases with no gene match: 5. Looked up from germline, CDR1 is SGDLS and CDR2 is YYNGEE. The CDR3 reads CASSPGTSGHNEQFF. The CDR3 nucleotides are TGTGCCAGCAGCCCCGGGACTAGCGGTCACAATGAGCAGTTCTTC. Looking up the rest from reference TRBV9 and TRBJ2-1 gives the full variable domain: DSGVTQTPKHLITATGQRVTLRCSPRSGDLSVYWYQQSLDQGLQFLIQYYNGEERAKGNILERFSAQQFPDLHSELNLSSLELGDSALYFCASSPGTSGHNEQFFGPGTRLTVL.

The genes are TRBV5-1 and TRBJ2-6; D assignment may be TRBD1 or TRBD2 (6 bases each). The V gene lost 4 bases and the J gene lost 0 bases, with 14 bases spanning the gap. Germline V gene lookup returns CDR1 SGHRS and CDR2 YFSETQ. This CDR3 comprises 17 residues. The CDR3 protein is CASSTLGGGSGANVLTF. The CDR3 DNA is TGCGCCAGCAGCACCCTAGGAGGGGGCTCTGGGGCCAACGTCCTGACTTTC.